Below are 10 T cell receptor beta chains sequenced from a single sample in a study of response to subunit inactivated influenza vaccine listed by TCRdb under 2018. The library came from RT-PCR. The listed sequencing device is Illumina HiSeq 2500. TCRdb reran the public reads through fastp at Q25 and MiXCR, keeping productive beta chains. When rows share a CDR3 protein, they turn into one entry using the most common DNA and genes. The sample has around 500,000 distinct CDR3 sequences on record, approximately 11% of them singletons. 10% to 15% of the sample is taken by the ten largest. The time point label, read with the paper, signifies: more than 40 days after influenza vaccine administration. Source: PBMCs from blood, taken roughly 6 weeks after vaccination. The receptor source for this set is a man between 45 and 60 years old who received an inactivated influenza vaccine. Donor details come from another sample of the same person, matched by shared clones.

This clonotype was observed at least ten times. The rearrangement links TRBV20-1 to TRBJ2-3; TRBD2 matches at 14 bases. V lost 4 bases to trimming and J lost 4 bases; unmatched junction nucleotides: 4. The CDR3 has 15 residues. Germline V gives CDR1 DFQATT, CDR2 SNEGSKA (reference sequence). The CDR3, as DNA: TGCAGTGCTATCAGACTAGCGGGAGGGCCAGATACGCAGTATTTT. Protein sequence: CSAIRLAGGPDTQYF.

The table lists this clonotype with a few counts. CDR3 DNA: TGCGCCAGCAGCGTCTCCGGGACAGGGAGTGAAAAACTGTTTTTT. Its translation is CASSVSGTGSEKLFF. The V and J genes are TRBV4-1 and TRBJ1-4; 9 positions agree with TRBD1. This CDR3 spans 15 amino acids. Germline V gene data show CDR1 as MGHRA and CDR2 as YSYEKL. The ends lost 5 bases at V and 7 bases at J; junction bases unmatched: 8.

At least ten counts were recorded for this clonotype. The chain combines TRBV5-1 with TRBJ2-2; the D is unclear. The CDR3 is 14 residues long. Trimming left V 0 bases short and J 2 bases short, with 5 bases between. Germline CDR1 reads SGHRS; CDR2 reads YFSETQ. This CDR3 is CASSLAGNTGELFF. DNA for the CDR3: TGCGCCAGCAGCTTGGCCGGAAACACCGGGGAGCTGTTTTTT.

This clonotype has a handful of counts. This chain connects TRBV7-6 to TRBJ2-3, with D possibly TRBD1 on 6 matching bases. The CDR3 consists of 12 residues. Trimming pared 4 bases from V and 7 bases from J, leaving 9 bases between. CDR1 and CDR2 from the germline V gene are SGHVS and FNYEAQ. CDR3 bases: TGTGCCAGCAGCTCTACAGGGAATACGCAGTATTTT. This codes for CASSSTGNTQYF.

This clonotype counts as medium-sized (0.01 to 0.1%). The chain is built from TRBV12-3 or TRBV12-4 and TRBJ2-5; D is uncertain. V was cut by 2 bases and J by 1 base, with 5 bases left in between. The CDR3 extends over 13 amino acids. CDR3 in amino acids: CASSLLIQETQYF. CDR3 nucleotides: TGTGCCAGCAGTTTACTTATCCAAGAGACCCAGTACTTC.

In its sample, this clonotype was seen many times. CDR3 coding DNA: TGCAGTGCTAGACAGGGGAGCTCCTACAATGAGCAGTTCTTC. Its translation: CSARQGSSYNEQFF. V usage is TRBV20-1 and J usage is TRBJ2-1; maybe TRBD1 (6 bases). The V end was cut by 2 bases, the J end by 0 bases, with 8 bases between. Germline V gene data show CDR1 as DFQATT and CDR2 as SNEGSKA (reference sequence). There are 14 residues in the CDR3.

This clonotype was observed a handful of times. The chain joins TRBV4-3 to TRBJ2-2; 9 bases match TRBD1. CDR1 and CDR2 (germline): LGHNA, YSLEER. After removal of 3 bases from V and 0 bases from J, the junction contained 5 bases not matched to a gene. This CDR3 has 17 residues. The CDR3 sequence: CASSQKTGGTNTGELFF. In DNA form, the CDR3 reads TGCGCCAGCAGCCAGAAAACAGGGGGCACGAACACCGGGGAGCTGTTTTTT.

The V and J genes are TRBV5-1 and TRBJ1-6; unclear D gene. Trimming stripped 4 bases from V and 9 bases from J, with 17 bases between. Germline CDR1 SGHRS, CDR2 YFSETQ. This CDR3 comprises 15 residues. The CDR3 protein is CASSMMRAEASPLHF. In nucleotides, the CDR3 is TGCGCCAGCAGCATGATGCGCGCAGAAGCTTCACCCCTCCACTTT.

This rearrangement joins TRBV5-1 to TRBJ2-3; 7 nucleotides agree with TRBD2. The germline CDR1 and CDR2 sequences are SGHRS and YFSETQ. With 0 bases clipped from V and 4 bases from J, the junction kept 5 bases outside the gene matches. This CDR3 is built from 15 residues. CDR3 protein: CASSLGREGSDTQYF. CDR3 sequence (DNA): TGCGCCAGCAGCTTGGGCAGGGAGGGGTCAGATACGCAGTATTTT.

This clonotype came up once. Mismatch with germline at one junction end may stem from a read error. This chain joins TRBV5-6 and TRBJ2-3; a weak D match, TRBD2 (6 bases). CDR1 SGHDT and CDR2 YYEEEE come from the germline V gene. This CDR3 region has 17 residues. CDR3 amino acids: CACSLKWWEARDRAQYF. As DNA, the CDR3 is TGTGCCTGCAGCTTGAAGTGGTGGGAGGCCCGGGATCGGGCGCAGTATTTT.